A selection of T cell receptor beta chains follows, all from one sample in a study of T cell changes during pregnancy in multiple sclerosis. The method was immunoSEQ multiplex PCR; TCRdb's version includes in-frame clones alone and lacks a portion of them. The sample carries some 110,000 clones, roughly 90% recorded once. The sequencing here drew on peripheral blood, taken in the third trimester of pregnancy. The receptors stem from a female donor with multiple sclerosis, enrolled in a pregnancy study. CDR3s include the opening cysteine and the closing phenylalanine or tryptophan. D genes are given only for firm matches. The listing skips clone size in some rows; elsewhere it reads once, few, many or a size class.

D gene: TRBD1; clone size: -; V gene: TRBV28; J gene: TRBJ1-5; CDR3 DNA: TGTGCCAGCAGTCGGGACAGGGGGCTCTATAGCAATCAGCCCCAGCATTTT; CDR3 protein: CASSRDRGLYSNQPQHF
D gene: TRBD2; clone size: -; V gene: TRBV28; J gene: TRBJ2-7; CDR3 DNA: TGTGCCAGCACCTCACTAGCGGGGGCCGTGGAGCAGTACTTC; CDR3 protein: CASTSLAGAVEQYF
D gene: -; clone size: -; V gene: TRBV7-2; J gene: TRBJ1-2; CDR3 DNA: TGTGCCAGCAGCTTTACTTCCGCGTATGGCTACACCTTC; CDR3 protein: CASSFTSAYGYTF
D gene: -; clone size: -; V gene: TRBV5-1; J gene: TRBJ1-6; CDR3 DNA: TGCGCCAGCAGCTTGGAAACCCCAGGGGCACCCCTCCACTTT; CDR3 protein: CASSLETPGAPLHF
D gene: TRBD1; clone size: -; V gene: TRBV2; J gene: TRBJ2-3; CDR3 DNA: TGTGCCAGCAGTGTTTACAGGGGGCGAGAAGATACGCAGTATTTT; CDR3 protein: CASSVYRGREDTQYF
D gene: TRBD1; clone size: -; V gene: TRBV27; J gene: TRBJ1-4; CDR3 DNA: TGTGCCAGCAGCCCGATGGACAGGGGAAAAGGGGCTAATGAAAAACTGTTTTTT; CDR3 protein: CASSPMDRGKGANEKLFF
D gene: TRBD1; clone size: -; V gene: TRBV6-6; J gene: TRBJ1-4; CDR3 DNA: TGTGCCAGCAAACTACCGGGACAGGGTAATGAAAAACTGTTTTTT; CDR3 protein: CASKLPGQGNEKLFF
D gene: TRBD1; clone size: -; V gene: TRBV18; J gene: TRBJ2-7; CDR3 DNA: TGTGCCAGCTCACCAAATGGGGCAGGGGGCAGTTACGAGCAGTACTTC; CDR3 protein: CASSPNGAGGSYEQYF
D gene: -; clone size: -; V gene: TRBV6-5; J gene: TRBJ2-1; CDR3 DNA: TGTGCCAGCAGTTACTCGAAACTAGTCTCCTACAATGAGCAGTTCTTC; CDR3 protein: CASSYSKLVSYNEQFF
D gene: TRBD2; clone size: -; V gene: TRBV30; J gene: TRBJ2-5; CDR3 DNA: TGTGCCTGGAGTGTACGCCGGACTAGCACTGCCCTGGAGACCCAGTACTTC; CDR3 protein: CAWSVRRTSTALETQYF
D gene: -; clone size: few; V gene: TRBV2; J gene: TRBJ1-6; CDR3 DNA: TGTGCCAGCAGTGACCCCGGGTCCTATAATTCACCCCTCCACTTT; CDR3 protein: CASSDPGSYNSPLHF
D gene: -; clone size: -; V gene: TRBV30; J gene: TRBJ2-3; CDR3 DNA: TGTGCCTGGAGTTTATTAGCGGACAACACAGATACGCAGTATTTT; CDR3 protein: CAWSLLADNTDTQYF
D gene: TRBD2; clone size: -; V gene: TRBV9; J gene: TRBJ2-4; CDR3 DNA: TGTGCCAGCAGCGAGGGACTACGGGGGAGCATTCAGTACTTC; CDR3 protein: CASSEGLRGSIQYF
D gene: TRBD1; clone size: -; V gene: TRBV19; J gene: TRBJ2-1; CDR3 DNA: TGTGCCAGTAGTCTACGGGACAGGCATGAGCAGTTCTTC; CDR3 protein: CASSLRDRHEQFF
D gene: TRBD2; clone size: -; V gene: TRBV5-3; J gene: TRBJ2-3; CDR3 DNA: TGTGCCAGAAGCTTATTTCAACCGGGACTAGAGGGCGCAGATACGCAGTATTTT; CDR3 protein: CARSLFQPGLEGADTQYF
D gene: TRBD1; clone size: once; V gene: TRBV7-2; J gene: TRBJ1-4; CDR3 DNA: TGTGCCAGCAGCTTAACCGGGACAGCCAGTAATGAAAAACTGTTTTTT; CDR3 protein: CASSLTGTASNEKLFF
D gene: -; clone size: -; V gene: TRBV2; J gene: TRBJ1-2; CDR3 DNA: TGTGCCAGCAGTGAAGCGGGGGCAGCGAACTATGGCTACACCTTC; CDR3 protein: CASSEAGAANYGYTF
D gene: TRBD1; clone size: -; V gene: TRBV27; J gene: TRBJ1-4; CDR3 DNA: TGTGCCAGCAGTTTAGGACAGGTTAATGAAAAACTGTTTTTT; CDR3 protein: CASSLGQVNEKLFF
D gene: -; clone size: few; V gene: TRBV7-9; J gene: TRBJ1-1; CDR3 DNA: TGTGCCAGCAGCCTCGGGGGGACCAACACTGAAGCTTTCTTT; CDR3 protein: CASSLGGTNTEAFF
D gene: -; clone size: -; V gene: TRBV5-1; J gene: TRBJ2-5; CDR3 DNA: TGCGCCAGCAGCTTGGATGTTCAGAGGGCAGAGACCCAGTACTTC; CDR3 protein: CASSLDVQRAETQYF
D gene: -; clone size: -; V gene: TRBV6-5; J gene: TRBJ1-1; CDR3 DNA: TGTGCCAGCAGTCCGCGGCGGGACACTGAAGCTTTCTTT; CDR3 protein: CASSPRRDTEAFF
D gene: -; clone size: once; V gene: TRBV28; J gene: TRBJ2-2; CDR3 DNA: TGTGCCACCCAGGGGGGAACGAACACCGGGGAGCTGTTTTTT; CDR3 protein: CATQGGTNTGELFF
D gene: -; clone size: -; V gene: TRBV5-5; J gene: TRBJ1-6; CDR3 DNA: TGTGCCAGCGGATCCCCAGGGGATCCCCTCCACTTT; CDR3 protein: CASGSPGDPLHF
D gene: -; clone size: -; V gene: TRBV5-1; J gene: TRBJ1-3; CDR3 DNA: TGCGCCAGCAGCTCAACAGGGTCGAAAGGAAACACCATATATTTT; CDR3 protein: CASSSTGSKGNTIYF
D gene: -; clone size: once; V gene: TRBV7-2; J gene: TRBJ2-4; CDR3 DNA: TGTGCCAGCCGACTGAGGAGATTAGCCAAAAACATTCAGTACTTC; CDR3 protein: CASRLRRLAKNIQYF
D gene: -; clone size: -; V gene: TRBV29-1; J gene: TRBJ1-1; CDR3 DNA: TGCAGCGTTGAACTCCTGGGCCAGAAGAACACTGAAGCTTTCTTT; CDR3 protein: CSVELLGQKNTEAFF
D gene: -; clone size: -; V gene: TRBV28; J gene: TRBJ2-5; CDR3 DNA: TGTGCCAGCAGTATCGCGCGGGGAAGGCGGGAGACCCAGTACTTC; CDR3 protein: CASSIARGRRETQYF
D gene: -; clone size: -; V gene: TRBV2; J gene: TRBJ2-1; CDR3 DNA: TGTGCCAGCAGTGAAAGGGGGGGGGTTTACAATGAGCAGTTCTTC; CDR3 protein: CASSERGGVYNEQFF
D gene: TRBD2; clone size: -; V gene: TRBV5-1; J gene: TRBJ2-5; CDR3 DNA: TGCGCCAGCAGCTTTCACAACCTTACTAGCGGGAGGGCCACACAAGAGACCCAGTACTTC; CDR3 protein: CASSFHNLTSGRATQETQYF
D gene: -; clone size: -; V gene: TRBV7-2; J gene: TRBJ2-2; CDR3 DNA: TGTGCCAGCAGCTTAGCACTGGCCCCCGGGAGTGGCGGGGAGCTGTTTTTT; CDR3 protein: CASSLALAPGSGGELFF
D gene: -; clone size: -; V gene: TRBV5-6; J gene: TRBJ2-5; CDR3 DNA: TGTGCCAGCAGCTTGGGACTCGACCAAGAGACCCAGTACTTC; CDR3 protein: CASSLGLDQETQYF